The 3 T cell receptor beta chains below come from one sample, sequenced in a study of T cells in Graves' hyperthyroidism and ophthalmopathy. Amplification of TCR beta CDR3 regions was performed using RNA transcripts as template. Primed by the HTBI set, a first-round RT-PCR was run on the TCR CDR3. TCRdb redid the calling of the multiplex PCR reads with MiXCR, one entry per CDR3 protein. The sample shows a few hundred thousand distinct CDR3 sequences, 17% of them seen only once. The sequencing sample was made of blood. Receptor source: a woman aged 18-35 years with Graves' ophthalmopathy.

Notes on this clonotype: Likely a read error: the CDR3 ends without its conserved phenylalanine or tryptophan. The chain combines TRBV12-3 or TRBV12-4 with TRBJ2-5, with TRBD1 as a possible D gene (6 bases). The V gene lost 1 base and the J gene lost 5 bases, with 11 bases spanning the gap. CDR3 size: 14 residues. The CDR3 DNA is TGTGCCAGCAGTTTAGTGGGGGCTGAGGAGACCCAGTACCTC. This translates into CASSLVGAEETQYL.

This clonotype was seen more than once but under ten times. The genes are TRBV28 and TRBJ1-2; the D is unclear. The ends were cut back, 4 bases at V and 4 bases at J, with 13 bases in the middle. The germline V gene has CDR1 MDHEN and CDR2 SYDVKM. The CDR3 consists of 14 residues. CDR3 bases: TGTGCCAGCAGTTCATCTCCAGGATTCTATGGCTACACCTTC. It specifies CASSSSPGFYGYTF.

In its sample, this clonotype was seen many times. The V gene is TRBV28, the J gene TRBJ2-7; 11 nucleotides line up with TRBD2. The CDR3 runs 17 residues. Per the germline V gene, CDR1 is MDHEN and CDR2 is SYDVKM. V was pared by 2 bases and J by 0 bases, with 6 bases of the junction left unmatched. CDR3 sequence reads: CASSLVLAGVHSYEQYF. DNA for the CDR3: TGTGCCAGCAGTTTAGTACTAGCGGGGGTCCACTCCTACGAGCAGTACTTC.